The clone carrying this TCR beta chain was counted a single time. This entry comes from a study of T cell responses to AZD1222 COVID-19 vaccine. TCRdb's copy holds only in-frame clones and misses some; the assay was immunoSEQ multiplex PCR. The sample has 120,000 to 150,000 clones, more than 85% seen once; the top ten hold 3% to 3.5%. The CDR3 extends over 14 amino acids. Germline CDR1 MNHNY, CDR2 SVGAGI (reference sequence). The V end lost 2 bases, the J end lost 3 bases, and 7 bases lay between the germline ends. The clonotype comes from an adult in good health. This sample comprised peripheral blood, obtained on day 0 of AZD1222 vaccination. The J gene is TRBJ2-2, the V gene TRBV6-6, with a tentative D call TRBD2 (6 bases). The CDR3 loop reads CASSYGGYTGELFF. The CDR3 DNA reads as TGTGCCAGCAGTTACGGGGGGTACACCGGGGAGCTGTTTTTT.